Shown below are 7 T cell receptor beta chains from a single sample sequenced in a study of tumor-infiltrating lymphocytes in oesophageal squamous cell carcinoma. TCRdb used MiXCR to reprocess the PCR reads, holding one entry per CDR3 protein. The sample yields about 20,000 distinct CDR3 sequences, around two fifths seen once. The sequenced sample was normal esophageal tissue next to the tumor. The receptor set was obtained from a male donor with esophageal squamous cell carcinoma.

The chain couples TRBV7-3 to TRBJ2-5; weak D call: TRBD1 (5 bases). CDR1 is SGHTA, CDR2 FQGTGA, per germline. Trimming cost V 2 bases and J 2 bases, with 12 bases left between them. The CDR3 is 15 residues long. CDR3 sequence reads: CASSLWSGPQETQYF. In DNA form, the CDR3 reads TGTGCCAGCAGCTTATGGTCAGGGCCGCAAGAGACCCAGTACTTC. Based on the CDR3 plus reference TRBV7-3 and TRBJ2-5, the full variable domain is GAGVSQTPSNKVTEKGKYVELRCDPISGHTALYWYRQSLGQGPEFLIYFQGTGAADDSGLPNDRFFAVRPEGSVSTLKIQRTERGDSAVYLCASSLWSGPQETQYFGPGTRLLVL.

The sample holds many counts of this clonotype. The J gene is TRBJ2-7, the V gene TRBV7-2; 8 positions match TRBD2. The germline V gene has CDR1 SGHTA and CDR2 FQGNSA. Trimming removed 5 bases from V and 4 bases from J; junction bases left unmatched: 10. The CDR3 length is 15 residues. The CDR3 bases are TGTGCCAGCAGCCAACAAAGCGGGAGCTCATACGAGCAGTACTTC. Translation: CASSQQSGSSYEQYF.

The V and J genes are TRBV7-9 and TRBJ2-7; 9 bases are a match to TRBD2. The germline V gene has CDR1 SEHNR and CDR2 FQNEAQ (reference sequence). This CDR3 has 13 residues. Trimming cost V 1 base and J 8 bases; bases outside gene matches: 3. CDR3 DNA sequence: TGTGCCAGCAGCTTAGGGCGGGAGGGAAAGCAGTACTTC. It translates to CASSLGREGKQYF.

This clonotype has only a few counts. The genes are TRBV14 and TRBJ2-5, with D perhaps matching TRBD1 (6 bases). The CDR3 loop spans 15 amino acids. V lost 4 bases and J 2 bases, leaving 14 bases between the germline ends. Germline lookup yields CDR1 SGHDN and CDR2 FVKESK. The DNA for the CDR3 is TGTGCCAGCAGCCCCTTATTCGGACAGCAAGAGACCCAGTACTTC. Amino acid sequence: CASSPLFGQQETQYF.

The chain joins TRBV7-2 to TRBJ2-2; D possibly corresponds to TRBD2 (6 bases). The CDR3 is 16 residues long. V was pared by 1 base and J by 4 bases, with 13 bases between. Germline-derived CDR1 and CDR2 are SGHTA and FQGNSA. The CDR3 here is CASSLVPGSPTGELFF. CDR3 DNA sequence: TGTGCCAGCAGCTTAGTGCCCGGGAGTCCCACCGGGGAGCTGTTTTTT.

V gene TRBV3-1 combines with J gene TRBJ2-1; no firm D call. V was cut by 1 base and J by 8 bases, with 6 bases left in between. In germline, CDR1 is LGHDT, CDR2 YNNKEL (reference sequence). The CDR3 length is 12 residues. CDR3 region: CASSQVSDEQFF. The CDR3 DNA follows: TGTGCCAGCAGCCAAGTGAGCGATGAGCAGTTCTTC.

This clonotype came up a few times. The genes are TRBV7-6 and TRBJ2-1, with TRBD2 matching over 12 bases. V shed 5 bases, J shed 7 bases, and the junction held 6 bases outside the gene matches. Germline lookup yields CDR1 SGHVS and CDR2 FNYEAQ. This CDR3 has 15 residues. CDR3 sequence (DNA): TGTGCCAGCAGCCGGACTAGCGGGGAGAGTAATGAGCAGTTCTTC. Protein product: CASSRTSGESNEQFF.